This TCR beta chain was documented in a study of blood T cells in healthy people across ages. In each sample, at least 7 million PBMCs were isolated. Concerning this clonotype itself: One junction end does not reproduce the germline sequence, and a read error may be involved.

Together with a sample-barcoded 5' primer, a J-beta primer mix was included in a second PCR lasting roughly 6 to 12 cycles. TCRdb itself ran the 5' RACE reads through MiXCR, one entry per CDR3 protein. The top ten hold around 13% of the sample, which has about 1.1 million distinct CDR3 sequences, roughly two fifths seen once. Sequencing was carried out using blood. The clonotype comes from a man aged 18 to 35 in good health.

Here the CDR3 DNA reads TGTGCCAGCAGTCCCCAGGACGTGGGTAGCAAGCAGCCCCAGCATTTT. It specifies CASSPQDVGSKQPQHF. The chain combines TRBV27 with TRBJ1-5; D uncertain. CDR3 length: 16 residues. The germline V gene has CDR1 MNHEY and CDR2 SMNVEV (reference sequence).